This T cell receptor beta chain was recorded in a study of blood T cell repertoires in COVID-19. Repertoires were generated with immunoSEQ multiplex PCR, while TCRdb's copy carries only in-frame clones and drops some. The data contain about 180,000 clones, approximately 80% of them singletons. Sequencing used peripheral blood. This TCR came from a human donor in a cohort sampled during active COVID-19.

The CDR3 coding sequence is TGTGCCAGCAGCTTAGATGGCAGGGCGCCGGGCTACAATGAGCAGTTCTTC. Translated, it gives CASSLDGRAPGYNEQFF. The chain links TRBV11-3 to TRBJ2-1; TRBD1 might be the D (5 bases). CDR1 and CDR2 from the germline V gene are SGHNT and YENEEA. The CDR3 runs to 17 residues. The V end was cut by 0 bases, the J end by 3 bases, with 15 bases between. The whole variable domain, filled in from reference TRBV11-3 and TRBJ2-1, reads EAGVVQSPRYKIIEKKQPVAFWCNPISGHNTLYWYLQNLGQGPELLIRYENEEAVDDSQLPKDRFSAERLKGVDSTLKIQPAELGDSAVYLCASSLDGRAPGYNEQFFGPGTRLTVL.